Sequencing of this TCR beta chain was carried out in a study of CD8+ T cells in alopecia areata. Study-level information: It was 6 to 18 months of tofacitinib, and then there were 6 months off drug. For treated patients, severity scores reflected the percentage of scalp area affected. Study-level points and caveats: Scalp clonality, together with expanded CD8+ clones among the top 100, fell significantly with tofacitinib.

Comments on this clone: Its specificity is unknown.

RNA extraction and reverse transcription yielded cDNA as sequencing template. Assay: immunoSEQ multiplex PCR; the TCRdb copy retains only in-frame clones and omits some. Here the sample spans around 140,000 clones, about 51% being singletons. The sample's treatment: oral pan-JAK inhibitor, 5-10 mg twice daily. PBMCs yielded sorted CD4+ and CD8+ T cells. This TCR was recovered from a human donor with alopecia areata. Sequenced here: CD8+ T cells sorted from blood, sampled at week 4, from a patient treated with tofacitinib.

This chain's CDR3 is CATSREVGNEQFF. DNA for the CDR3: TGTGCCACCAGCAGAGAAGTGGGCAATGAGCAGTTCTTC. V usage is TRBV15 and J usage is TRBJ2-1; D not certain. CDR1 is LNHNV and CDR2 is YYDKDF in the germline V gene (reference sequence). The V end was cut by 0 bases, the J end by 6 bases, with 6 bases between. There are 13 residues in the CDR3.